The clone carrying this T cell receptor (beta chain) was seen only once. Its antigen is not identified. The data derive from a study of cytomegalovirus exposure and HLA in healthy donors. Study findings and constraints: One cluster of highly shared sequence variants probably arose as a sequencing artifact.

Germline V lookup: CDR1 SGHDT, CDR2 YYEEEE. This CDR3 comprises 17 residues. The ends lost 0 bases at V and 3 bases at J; junction bases unmatched: 8. 13 Jbeta primers and 60 Vbeta primers were used for the PCR. TCRdb keeps only in-frame clones here, not all; method: immunoSEQ multiplex PCR. The table lists approximately 280,000 clones, 85% to 90% of them singletons. This sequence joins TRBV5-6 and TRBJ2-3; 9 bases agree with TRBD2. This sequence originates from a woman aged 18 to 35 in good health and CMV-seronegative. Input material: PBMCs. DNA for the CDR3: TGTGCCAGCAGCTTGGCCTTATTGGGACTAGCAACAGATACGCAGTATTTT. This gives the protein CASSLALLGLATDTQYF.